This entry is about one T cell receptor beta chain. Its antigen remains unknown. These data come from a study of T cell responses to AZD1222 COVID-19 vaccine. Profiling relied on immunoSEQ multiplex PCR, and the TCRdb table lists in-frame clones only, not all of them. Among about 120,000 clones listed, around 88% were seen once. Findings and limits, study-wide: Donors were mostly white British, more females; clonal diversity possibly underestimated. Only a handful of AZD1222 recipients tested seropositive at baseline. Unmutated regions of variants are reportedly targeted by nearly half of spike-specific TCRs.

Germline-derived CDR1 and CDR2 are KGHDR and SFDVKD. Trimming stripped 0 bases from V and 10 bases from J, with 21 bases between. CDR3 length equals 16 residues. The TCR was taken from an adult who received the AZD1222 COVID-19 vaccine. This chain uses TRBV24-1 with TRBJ2-7; D may be TRBD1 or TRBD2 (5 bases each). Material: peripheral blood, obtained 28 days after the second AZD1222 dose. CDR3 region: CATSDLQGAVVPVQYF. CDR3 bases: TGTGCCACCAGTGATTTGCAGGGAGCGGTGGTCCCCGTCCAGTACTTC.